This T cell receptor (beta chain) emerged from a study of cytomegalovirus exposure and HLA in healthy donors (TCRdb year 2017). General notes on the study: According to an earlier analysis of a few hundred of the donors, 200 million or so T cells yielded over 100 million unique TCR beta sequences and approximately 280 Gb of sequence data. An early release that covered about 600 HLA-typed donors contained about 300 gigabases of sequencing data and 65 million to 100 million unique TCR sequences. Among the roughly 370 genotyped donors, roughly 80% belonged to the genetic ancestry cluster associated with self-reported Caucasian donors. The study aimed to test whether cataloging public T cell receptors could reveal signatures of past pathogen exposure. The study used immunosequencing to profile the T cell repertoires of more than 650 subjects and linked those repertoires to cytomegalovirus serostatus. Along with the approximately 650-subject first cohort, a separate validation cohort of over a hundred different subjects was used. To predict cytomegalovirus infection status, the study brought together high-throughput TCR immunosequencing, statistical association of individual TCRs with disease status, and machine learning. A later analysis re-analyzed previously published TCR beta repertoires from 660 or so donors and added high-resolution HLA genotyping to study TCR occurrence patterns. In the later analysis, no new phenotypic data were used to find candidate immune exposures; instead, reliance was placed on TCR beta sequences and their occurrence across donors. To decide whether each TCR beta V gene segment behaved as functional or pseudogenic, an earlier analysis of 587 of the donors relied on high-throughput TCR beta sequencing. Donor age, sex, ethnicity and CMV serostatus were compiled together with the repertoire data. Genome-wide SNP genotypes for about 65% of the 666 donors were used in a later genetic analysis, which treated that subset as a discovery cohort. Every repertoire in the discovery cohort had been generated on one and the same sequencing platform. Class I and class II HLA loci were covered by the typing at four-digit resolution. The number of donors typed differed by locus, with roughly 620-640 for A, B, C, DRB1 and DQB1, roughly 520 for DQA1, over 600 for DPA1, and around 460 for DPB1. Five DR-DQ haplotypes were treated as single units for association and clustering because of strong linkage in the cohort. On average, around 240,000 unique TCR beta nucleotide sequences were sequenced per donor among roughly 430 genotyped donors of the cohort, with 15% to 20% of those sequences being non-productive.

The cohort was made up of approximately 670 healthy bone marrow donors. Cohort members were all nominally healthy when sampled, although unrecorded immune exposures were likely present. The donor was CMV seropositive and was included in the group of 250 to 300 seropositive cohort members. A peripheral blood sample was collected from each donor, and TCR beta sequencing was performed on peripheral blood mononuclear cells. The Qiagen DNeasy Blood Extraction Kit was used to extract genomic DNA from the blood cell samples. Points on this clone: Its antigen remains undetermined. The junction departs from the called germline gene at one end, perhaps through a read error.

Library generation was performed with the immunoSEQ multiplex PCR assay. A mixture of 60 forward primers for TCR Vbeta segments and 13 reverse primers for TCR Jbeta segments was used in the multiplex PCR. The CDR3 region of rearranged TCR beta genes was amplified from genomic DNA by a multiplex PCR assay. The Illumina HiSeq System was used to sequence the amplified TCR beta libraries as 87-base-pair reads. Under the source paper's analysis protocol: A later analysis tallied approximately 87 million unique TCR beta chains across the 700 or so repertoires, and approximately 11 million of those chains were shared by two or more donors. To remove PCR and sequencing errors, raw reads were error-corrected and collapsed into unique sequences using a nearest-neighbor algorithm that merged closely related sequences. Alignment of CDR3 sequences to IMGT reference sequences was used to assign V, D and J gene segments. For a sequence to be retained, at least a six-nucleotide match to both a V gene segment and a J gene segment was required. A rearrangement counted as productive if the CDR3 had no stop codons and remained in frame with V and J, and every other rearrangement counted as non-productive. Following IMGT convention, CDR3 was defined as the stretch from the second conserved V-encoded cysteine up to the conserved J-encoded phenylalanine. In an earlier analysis of just under 600 of the donors, sequences lacking an unambiguous match to a single V gene segment were excluded. In an earlier analysis of several hundred of the donors, V segments were called functional above 56.7% productive rearrangements and were called segregating when the between-donor standard deviation exceeded 5%. To diagnose cytomegalovirus status from the catalog of TCR beta chain sequences, a statistical classification framework was built. In a later analysis, V and J genes were assigned by comparing TCR nucleotide sequences against IMGT/GENE-DB human TR gene sequences. A later analysis assigned CDR3 sequences and most-parsimonious VDJ recombination scenarios with the TCRdist pipeline. A later analysis defined each TCR beta chain by its CDR3 amino acid sequence plus V-gene family, and excluded reads lacking a unique V-gene family. In a later analysis, 450 to 600 highly shared, low-generation-probability nucleotide sequences were removed to address suspected cross-contamination and a sequencing artifact. In a later analysis, a clonal expansion index for each public chain was calculated from normalized within-repertoire ranks of inferred template counts. A later analysis computed generation probabilities with a VDJ recombination model fitted to out-of-frame rearrangements, and checked the results against IGoR. A later analysis scored TCR-TCR, TCR-HLA and TCR-CMV co-occurrence with hypergeometric tests, applying a repertoire-size bias correction to TCR pairs. False discovery rates were estimated in a later analysis by permuting HLA or CMV assignments 20 times. A later analysis grouped co-occurring TCRs with DBSCAN, adding TCRdist sequence similarity when clustering within HLA-allele-positive subsets. Co-occurrence clustering excluded repertoires with fewer than 30,000 or more than 120,000 public chains, plus five with anomalous nucleotide sharing. TCRdb limited this immuneACCESS table to in-frame rearrangements with V and J called. A share of clones is missing; checked studies link under half to unresolved V genes, and the rest is unexplained. The V and J calls and clone size were taken over from that table, and D and trimming were inferred from the DNA. The sample table lists under 120,000 clones, around three quarters of them with a count of one. Of the sample, about 2.6% falls within the top ten clones.

Spanning cysteine to phenylalanine, the CDR3 consists of 15 amino acids. Only the CDR3 DNA stays, 45 bases, in frame from base 1. CDR1 and CDR2, looked up from the germline V gene, are SNHLY and FYNNEI. Beyond this particular receptor, the publication reports: In vitro tests confirmed that a few of the cytomegalovirus-associated TCR beta chains recognize cytomegalovirus antigens. Presence/absence analyses assumed roughly uniform sequencing depth across donors, an assumption that may not hold. Specific HLA alleles were associated with some 15,000 TCR beta sequences at a false discovery rate of 0.05 in a later analysis. Because HLA typing was unavailable for some donors at each locus, only the typed subset was used in association tests. According to a later analysis, TCR association rates differed among HLA loci, with DRB1 alleles showing the most associated TCRs and HLA-C alleles showing the fewest. Several of the top co-occurrence clusters appeared to be linked to parvovirus B19, influenza, CMV and Epstein-Barr virus, according to a later analysis. Because the 87-base-pair reads could not distinguish some IMGT-functional V segments, including TRBV6-2 and TRBV6-3, those segments were excluded. An earlier analysis of 450 to 750 of the donors showed that most TCR beta V segments appeared in productive rearrangements either about 87% or about 30% of the time, which broadly matched IMGT annotations. Linkage disequilibrium might explain the correlated functional status among segregating V segments, but an unknown experimental factor could not be ruled out. A later genetic analysis reported fewer N-insertions in productive TCRs among donors in an Asian-associated ancestry cluster than the approximately 670-donor mean. For the cohort, immune exposure information was limited to CMV serostatus. The cohort was sequenced for TCR beta chains only, and without alpha or paired-chain data the features that could be detected were limited. A further reported finding was that TCR beta sequences accurately predicted the HLA-A and HLA-B alleles for most subjects in the first cohort. The sequencing pipeline was judged likely to have produced a cluster of highly shared sequence variants as a technical artifact. In both the original and validation cohorts, the classifier was reported to diagnose cytomegalovirus status with high specificity and sensitivity. A later analysis found that most CMV-associated TCR beta chains appeared HLA-restricted, with HLA associations seemingly driven largely by CMV exposure. In the study, 164 TCR beta chains were listed as associated with cytomegalovirus. Because counts were too low, 15 to 20 rarely observed V segments, including chromosome 9 orphons, were excluded from the earlier analysis of several hundred of the donors. In a later analysis, HLA-associated TCR beta chains showed more clonal expansion and lower generation probabilities than non-associated chains that were equally common. The authors suggested that the approach could potentially be extended to other disease states and immunological phenotypes. Most TCR sequences were observed very rarely across donors, whereas some public TCRs were present in many individuals. A later genetic analysis associated a missense DCLRE1C variant with V-gene and J-gene trimming of TCR beta chains, and an independent cohort replicated the association. Strong co-occurrence of HLA alleles, especially DR and DQ, made assigning TCR associations to individual alleles difficult.

This receptor chain uses TRBV2 and TRBJ2-6; tentative D gene TRBD1, with 5 bases matching. This clonotype was sampled from a man aged 45-65 years in good health and CMV-seropositive. The specimen sequenced was PBMCs. The CDR3 corresponds to CASSEEGSGANGLTF. The nucleotides are TGTGCCAGCAGTGAAGAAGGTTCTGGGGCCAACGGCCTGACTTTC. The CDR3, completed at both ends by the reference TRBV2 and TRBJ2-6 genes, gives the full variable domain EPEVTQTPSHQVTQMGQEVILRCVPISNHLYFYWYRQILGQKVEFLVSFYNNEISEKSEIFDDQFSVERPDGSNFTLKIRSTKLEDSAMYFCASSEEGSGANGLTFGAGSRLTVL.